Sequencing of this TCR beta chain was carried out in a study of blood T cells in healthy people across ages. Primed by a sample-barcoded 5' primer and a J-beta primer mix, a second PCR proceeded for roughly 7 to 12 cycles. TCRdb reprocessed the 5' RACE reads via MiXCR and lists one record per CDR3 protein. The table records roughly 1.5 million distinct CDR3 sequences, approximately 43% of them present only once. CDR1 and CDR2 from the germline V gene are DFQATT and SNEGSKA (reference sequence). The CDR3 consists of 16 residues. V lost 0 bases, J lost 4 bases, and 11 bases stayed unmatched. Sequencing input: blood. This chain joins TRBV20-1 and TRBJ1-1; 7 bases agree with TRBD1. The clonotype comes from a woman aged 18-35 years in good health. The CDR3, as DNA: TGCAGTGCTAGAGATAGAGGGGGCTGGAAAGGCACTGAAGCTTTCTTT. Encoded protein: CSARDRGGWKGTEAFF.